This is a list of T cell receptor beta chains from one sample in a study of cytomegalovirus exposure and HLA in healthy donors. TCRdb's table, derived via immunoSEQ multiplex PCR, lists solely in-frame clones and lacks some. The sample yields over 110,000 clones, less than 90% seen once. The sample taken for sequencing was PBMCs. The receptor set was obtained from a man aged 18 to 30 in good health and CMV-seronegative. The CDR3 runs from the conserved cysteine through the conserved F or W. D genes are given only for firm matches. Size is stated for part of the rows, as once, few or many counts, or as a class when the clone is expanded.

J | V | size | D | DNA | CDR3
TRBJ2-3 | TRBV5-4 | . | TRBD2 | TGTGCCAGCAGCTTGCCACTAGCGGGAGGAAATACGCAGTATTTT | CASSLPLAGGNTQYF
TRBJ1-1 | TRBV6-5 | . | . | TGTGCCATCTCCCCTGGTGGAGCCACTGAAGCTTTCTTT | CAISPGGATEAFF
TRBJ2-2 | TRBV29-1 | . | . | TGCAGCGATTCAGCCGGGGAGCTGTTTTTT | CSDSAGELFF
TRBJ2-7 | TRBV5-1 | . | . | TGCGCCAGCAGCTTCCAGGGTCCCCCCTCCTACGAGCAGTACTTC | CASSFQGPPSYEQYF
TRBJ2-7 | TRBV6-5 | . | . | TGTGCCAGCAGTTACTCGGCTCCGGGGAGCGTCTACGAGCAGTACTTC | CASSYSAPGSVYEQYF
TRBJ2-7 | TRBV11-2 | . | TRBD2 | TGTGCCAGCAGCTTAGTCGGCGGGAGTGGGGTCTACGAGCAGTACTTC | CASSLVGGSGVYEQYF
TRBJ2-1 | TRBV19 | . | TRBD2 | TGTGCCAGTAGTATATCGACTAGCGGGTACTTAAGCTCCTACAATGAGCAGTTCTTC | CASSISTSGYLSSYNEQFF
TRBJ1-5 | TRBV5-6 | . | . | TGTGCCAGCAGCTTGGTGGACAGCTATCAGCCCCAGCATTTT | CASSLVDSYQPQHF
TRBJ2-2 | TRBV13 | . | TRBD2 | TGTGCCAGCAGCCCTACTAGCGGAGCGAACACCGGGGAGCTGTTTTTT | CASSPTSGANTGELFF
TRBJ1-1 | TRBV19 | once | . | TGTGCCAGTAGAGGGATAATAGACAGGCCCCATGAAGCTTTCTTT | CASRGIIDRPHEAFF
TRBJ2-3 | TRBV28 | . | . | TGTGCCAGCAGTTTATTGTATGGGGGCAGGGGAACAGATACGCAGTATTTT | CASSLLYGGRGTDTQYF
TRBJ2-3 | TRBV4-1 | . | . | TGCGCCAGCAGCCCCCCCTGGCAGGGCCAGGTAGCAGATACGCAGTATTTT | CASSPPWQGQVADTQYF
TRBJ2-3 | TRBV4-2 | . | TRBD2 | TGTGCCAGCAGCCCAATGCTAGCGGGGGACACAGATACGCAGTATTTT | CASSPMLAGDTDTQYF
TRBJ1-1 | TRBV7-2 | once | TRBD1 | TGTGCCAGCAGCCAACGGGACAGGACCTGGAACACTGAAGCTTTCTTT | CASSQRDRTWNTEAFF
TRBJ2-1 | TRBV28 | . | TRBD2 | TGTGCCAGCAGTTCCCCGCGGGGAAGCGGGAGGGCAAATGAGCAGTTCTTC | CASSSPRGSGRANEQFF
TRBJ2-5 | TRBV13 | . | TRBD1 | TGTGCCAGCAGCCCAGGACAGGAGATAGAGACCCAGTACTTC | CASSPGQEIETQYF
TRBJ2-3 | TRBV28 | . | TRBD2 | TGTGCCAGCAGTACACCCGCATGGCGGGAGTTAACAGATACGCAGTATTTT | CASSTPAWRELTDTQYF
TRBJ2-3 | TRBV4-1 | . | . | TGCGCCAGCAGCCACAGGGCGGGGGCGGCAGATACGCAGTATTTT | CASSHRAGAADTQYF
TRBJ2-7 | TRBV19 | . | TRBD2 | TGTGCTAGCCGTCCCGGCGGGAGGGCCCGGGGGATCAGCGAGCAGTACTTC | CASRPGGRARGISEQYF
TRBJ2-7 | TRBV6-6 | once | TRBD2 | TGTGCCACACGACTAGCGGTGAGCTCCTACGAGCAGTACTTC | CATRLAVSSYEQYF
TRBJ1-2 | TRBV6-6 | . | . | TGTGCCAGCAGTTACTCGAATCAGGCAGCCCGCGGCTACACCTTC | CASSYSNQAARGYTF
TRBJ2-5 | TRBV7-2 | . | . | TGTGCCAGCAGCTTAGAGGCAGGTTTCGAATCCCCCGAAGAGACCCAGTACTTC | CASSLEAGFESPEETQYF
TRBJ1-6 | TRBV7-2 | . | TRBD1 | TGTGCCTCGGGGGGACAGGGAAACTCACCCCTCCACTTT | CASGGQGNSPLHF
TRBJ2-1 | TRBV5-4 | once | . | TGTGCCAGCAGCTTGTCTCCGTCAGGGGAGCCTAATGAGCAGTTCTTC | CASSLSPSGEPNEQFF
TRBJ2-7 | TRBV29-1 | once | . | TGCAGCGTTGAAGATCGACTCTACGAGCAGTACTTC | CSVEDRLYEQYF
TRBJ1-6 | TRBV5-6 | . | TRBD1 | TGTGCCAGCAGCTTGGGGGGGACAGGGGGTTCACCCCTCCACTTT | CASSLGGTGGSPLHF
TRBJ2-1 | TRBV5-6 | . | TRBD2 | TGTGCCAGCAGCTTGTCTCTTAGCGGGAGGGGGTACAATGAGCAGTTCTTC | CASSLSLSGRGYNEQFF
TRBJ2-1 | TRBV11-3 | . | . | TGTGCCAGCAGCTTCGGAGGGACCTTATGGAATGAGCAGTTCTTC | CASSFGGTLWNEQFF
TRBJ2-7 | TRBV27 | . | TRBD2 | TGTGCCAGCAGTTTAACTAGCGGGAGGCACGAGCAGTACTTC | CASSLTSGRHEQYF
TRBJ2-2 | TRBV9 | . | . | TGTGTCAGCAGCTCCAGGACCCCCCATAGCGGAGGTAACACCGGGGAGCTGTTTTTT | CVSSSRTPHSGGNTGELFF
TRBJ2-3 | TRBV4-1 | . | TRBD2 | TGCGCCAGCAGCCCGGAATTAGCGGGGGGGCCTCCAGATACGCAGTATTTT | CASSPELAGGPPDTQYF
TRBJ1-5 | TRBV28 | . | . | TGTGCCAGCAGTTTTTACGGGGCCCAGCATTTT | CASSFYGAQHF
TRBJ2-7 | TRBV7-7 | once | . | TGTGCCAGCAGCTTAGAAGAGGCAGGGGCATTCGCCCCCTACGAGCAGTACTTC | CASSLEEAGAFAPYEQYF
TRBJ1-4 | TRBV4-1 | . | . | TGCGCCAGCAGCCAAGATGAATGGGGGCGGAATGAAAAACTGTTTTTT | CASSQDEWGRNEKLFF
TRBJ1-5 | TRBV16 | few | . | TGTGCCAGCAGCCAAGGGCCGAGCAATCAGCCCCAGCATTTT | CASSQGPSNQPQHF
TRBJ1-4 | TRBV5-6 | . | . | TGTGCCAGCAGCTTGCTGAGTGGTTTTAATGAAAAACTGTTTTTT | CASSLLSGFNEKLFF
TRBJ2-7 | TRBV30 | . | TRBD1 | TGTGCCTGGAGGAGGGGGCACCCCTACGAGCAGTACTTC | CAWRRGHPYEQYF
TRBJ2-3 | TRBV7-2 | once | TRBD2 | TGTGCCAGCAGCTCTCCTAGCGGGGGGGTCGCAGATACGCAGTATTTT | CASSSPSGGVADTQYF
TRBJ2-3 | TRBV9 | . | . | TGTGCCAGCAGCGGGACAGTTGAGGCAGATACGCAGTATTTT | CASSGTVEADTQYF
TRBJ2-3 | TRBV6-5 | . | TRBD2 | TGTGCCAGCAGTCTGAGCGGGGGTTACACAGATACGCAGTATTTT | CASSLSGGYTDTQYF
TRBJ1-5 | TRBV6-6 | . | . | TGTGCCAGCAGTTACTCCCGGGGGGGGGCGATTCAGCCCCAGCATTTT | CASSYSRGGAIQPQHF
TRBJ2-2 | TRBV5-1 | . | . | TGCGCCAGCAGCACTGGGAGCGCGAACACCGGGGAGCTGTTTTTT | CASSTGSANTGELFF
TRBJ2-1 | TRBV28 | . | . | TGTGCCAGCATGGGAGCTCCGCCGCGTAGAGGCTTCAACAATGAGCAGTTCTTC | CASMGAPPRRGFNNEQFF
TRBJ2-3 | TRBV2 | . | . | TGTGCCAGCAGTGAGTGGGAGAGCACAGATACGCAGTATTTT | CASSEWESTDTQYF
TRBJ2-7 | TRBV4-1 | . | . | TGCGCCAGCAGCCAATTTGTTTTCATCACCTACGAGCAGTACTTC | CASSQFVFITYEQYF
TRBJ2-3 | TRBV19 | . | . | TGTGCCAGTAGTATAGTGGGAGGCGGCACAGATACGCAGTATTTT | CASSIVGGGTDTQYF
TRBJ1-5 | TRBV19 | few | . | TGTGCCAGTAGTATCAGGGTGGGGAATCAGCCCCAGCATTTT | CASSIRVGNQPQHF
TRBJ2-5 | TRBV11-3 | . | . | TGTGCCAGCAGTCCAAGGGTGAGGGTTTCCGAGACCCAGTACTTC | CASSPRVRVSETQYF